One and the same sample provided the 24 T cell receptor beta chains below, sequenced in a study of OX40 agonist ivuxolimab in advanced cancers. Profiled with immunoSEQ multiplex PCR; TCRdb holds only in-frame clones, not every one. The sample contains about 100,000 clones, over 75% of which appear only once. The sample in question was CD4+ or CD8+ T cells sorted from blood, obtained in a trial of the OX40 agonist ivuxolimab. The receptors here all came from an adult with an advanced solid tumor such as melanoma, head and neck, liver or kidney cancer.

The rearrangement joins TRBV4-1 to TRBJ1-2; D unresolved. Trimming removed 4 bases from V and 2 bases from J, with 11 bases in between. Germline V gene sequence: CDR1 MGHRA, CDR2 YSYEKL. The CDR3 consists of 14 residues. The CDR3 loop reads CASSRDKLNYGYTF. In DNA form, the CDR3 reads TGCGCCAGCAGCCGAGACAAGTTAAACTATGGCTACACCTTC.

The chain uses TRBV30 and TRBJ1-6; 7 bases map to TRBD1. Germline trimming cut 3 bases from V and 9 bases from J; bases unmatched to any gene: 11. Germline assignment: CDR1 GTSNPN and CDR2 SVGIG (reference sequence). CDR3 size: 15 residues. The CDR3 is CAWRGGGQWASPLHF. In DNA, the CDR3 is TGTGCCTGGAGAGGGGGGGGACAGTGGGCTTCACCCCTCCACTTT.

J is TRBJ1-1 and V is TRBV5-4; D is unclear. V was cut by 4 bases and J by 3 bases, with 13 bases left in between. The CDR3 totals 14 residues. Germline values: CDR1 SGHNT, CDR2 YYREEE (reference sequence). CDR3 in amino acids: CASSVGFYDTEAFF. The DNA for the CDR3 is TGTGCCAGCAGCGTGGGGTTTTACGACACTGAAGCTTTCTTT.

The V and J genes are TRBV4-2 and TRBJ1-1; the D is unclear. The ends were cut back, 0 bases at V and 1 base at J, with 18 bases in the middle. CDR1 is LGHNA, CDR2 YNFKEQ, per germline. This CDR3 region has 18 residues. The CDR3 DNA is TGTGCCAGCAGCCAAGATCCTCCCTCCAGCCCGGGGAACACTGAAGCTTTCTTT. Translation gives CASSQDPPSSPGNTEAFF.

The V call is TRBV5-8, the J call TRBJ2-1; D not resolved. The germline gives CDR1 SGHTS, CDR2 YDEGEE. The germline V and J ends were trimmed by 4 bases and 1 base, with 12 bases remaining between them. There are 15 residues in the CDR3. The CDR3 spells CASSHMGPSYNEQFF. In DNA form, the CDR3 reads TGTGCCAGCAGCCACATGGGCCCTTCCTACAATGAGCAGTTCTTC.

The chain carries TRBV4-2 and TRBJ1-1, with D unresolved. The CDR3 spans 15 residues. Germline loops: CDR1 LGHNA, CDR2 YNFKEQ. The V end was cut by 2 bases, the J end by 3 bases, with 13 bases between. CDR3 nucleotides: TGTGCCAGCAGCCAAAAGCCGGGAAAGGACACTGAAGCTTTCTTT. As protein: CASSQKPGKDTEAFF.

The V gene is TRBV7-8, the J gene TRBJ2-2; no definite D call. This CDR3 has 15 amino acids. The V and J ends lost 5 bases and 0 bases respectively, with 10 bases between them. Germline loops: CDR1 SGHVS, CDR2 FQNEAQ. CDR3 in DNA: TGTGCCAGCAGCCCCCGCAGGACGAACACCGGGGAGCTGTTTTTT. Translation gives CASSPRRTNTGELFF.

The V and J genes are TRBV28 and TRBJ2-5; perhaps TRBD2 as D (6 bases). The V and J ends lost 7 bases and 0 bases respectively, with 15 bases between them. Germline assignment: CDR1 MDHEN and CDR2 SYDVKM. CDR3 length equals 15 residues. The CDR3 DNA reads TGTGCCAGCAACCCTTCGGCGGGGAACCAAGAGACCCAGTACTTC. Its translation: CASNPSAGNQETQYF.

The J gene is TRBJ2-3, the V gene TRBV13; TRBD2 is a possible D gene (5 bases). Trimming left V 6 bases short and J 4 bases short, with 20 bases between. Germline V gene data show CDR1 as PRHDT and CDR2 as FYEKMQ (reference sequence). The CDR3 is made up of 16 amino acids. As DNA, the CDR3 is TGTGCCAGCAGGACACTAGGGATAGCTCGGGCAGATACGCAGTATTTT. This sequence encodes CASRTLGIARADTQYF.

This chain uses TRBV6-6 with TRBJ2-7; D could derive from TRBD1 or TRBD2 (5 bases each). V gave up 8 bases and J gave up 2 bases, with 22 bases separating them. The CDR3 has 16 amino acids. Germline V gives CDR1 MNHNY, CDR2 SVGAGI (reference sequence). The CDR3 here is CASVPGSGGRPYEQYF. The CDR3 region has the DNA TGTGCCAGCGTCCCTGGGTCTGGGGGAAGGCCCTACGAGCAGTACTTC.

The DNA for the CDR3 is TGTGCCAGCAGCGGCAGCTCCTACGAGCAGTACTTC. Encoded protein: CASSGSSYEQYF. V is TRBV7-8 and J is TRBJ2-7; D is ambiguous. Germline lookup yields CDR1 SGHVS and CDR2 FQNEAQ. Trimming pared 5 bases from V and 0 bases from J, leaving 5 bases between. The CDR3 covers 12 residues.

The V call is TRBV7-9, the J call TRBJ2-7; tentatively, D is TRBD1 or TRBD2 (6 bases each). The V gene lost 5 bases and the J gene lost 7 bases, with 12 bases spanning the gap. Germline V lookup: CDR1 SEHNR, CDR2 FQNEAQ (reference sequence). CDR3 size: 12 residues. The CDR3 loop reads CASSPGAGEQYF. CDR3 in DNA: TGTGCCAGCAGCCCGGGGGCGGGAGAGCAGTACTTC.

To note about this clone: The sample holds other DNA sequences that translate to the same CDR3. The rearrangement uses TRBV7-9 and TRBJ2-7; D is undetermined. This CDR3 region has 12 residues. CDR1 is SEHNR and CDR2 is FQNEAQ in the germline V gene (reference sequence). V was pared by 1 base and J by 2 bases, with 3 bases between. Here the CDR3 DNA reads TGTGCCAGCAGCTTAGTCCCCTACGAGCAGTACTTC. This gives the protein CASSLVPYEQYF.

The V call is TRBV28, the J call TRBJ2-7; 9 bases are shared with TRBD1. The CDR3 spans 12 residues. J was trimmed by 6 bases and V by 11 bases; bases with no gene match: 8. Germline CDR1 MDHEN, CDR2 SYDVKM. DNA of the CDR3: TGTGCCTTGACAGGGGGTCGGGGCGAGCAGTACTTC. Translating gives CALTGGRGEQYF.

CDR3 protein: CSVVSRAGQGARTEAFF. As DNA, the CDR3 is TGCAGCGTTGTCTCGCGGGCGGGACAGGGGGCGCGGACTGAAGCTTTCTTT. J is TRBJ1-1 and V is TRBV29-1; 12 nucleotides align to TRBD1. V shed 4 bases and J 5 bases; nucleotides not matched to a gene: 14. Germline V gene sequence: CDR1 SQVTM, CDR2 ANQGSEA. This CDR3 region has 17 residues.

The gene calls are TRBV28 and TRBJ2-7; 10 bases are a match to TRBD1. J gave up 5 bases and V 5 bases, and 6 bases lay outside the gene matches. The germline gives CDR1 MDHEN, CDR2 SYDVKM. The CDR3 runs to 14 residues. The CDR3 region has the DNA TGTGCCAGCAGTCGGGGACAGGGGTGGCACGAGCAGTACTTC. Protein: CASSRGQGWHEQYF.

The chain links TRBV7-9 to TRBJ2-1, with D uncertain. Looked up from germline, CDR1 is SEHNR and CDR2 is FQNEAQ (reference sequence). The CDR3 has 14 residues. Trimming left V 1 base short and J 1 base short, with 5 bases between. The CDR3: CASSLGGSYNEQFF. The CDR3 region has the DNA TGTGCCAGCAGCTTAGGGGGTTCCTACAATGAGCAGTTCTTC.

The chain is built from TRBV27 and TRBJ1-2; D gene ambiguous. Trimming pared 2 bases from V and 8 bases from J, leaving 12 bases between. This CDR3 has 13 residues. The germline gives CDR1 MNHEY, CDR2 SMNVEV (reference sequence). As DNA, the CDR3 is TGTGCCAGCAGTTTACATACGACCCAAGGCTACACCTTC. This gives the protein CASSLHTTQGYTF.

This sequence joins TRBV4-2 and TRBJ1-2, with D unclear. The length of the CDR3 is 15 residues. The ends were cut back, 0 bases at V and 4 bases at J, with 12 bases in the middle. Germline V gene lookup returns CDR1 LGHNA and CDR2 YNFKEQ. CDR3: CASSQDHSGTYGYTF. DNA of the CDR3: TGTGCCAGCAGCCAAGATCATTCAGGTACCTATGGCTACACCTTC.

The CDR3 DNA reads TGTGCCAGCAGCTATACAGGGAGTAATTCACCCCTCCACTTT. Protein sequence: CASSYTGSNSPLHF. J is TRBJ1-6 and V is TRBV7-8, with D perhaps matching TRBD1 (6 bases). V was shortened by 4 bases and J by 6 bases, with 10 bases between the two germline ends. The CDR3 loop spans 14 amino acids. Germline CDR1 SGHVS, CDR2 FQNEAQ.

The genes are TRBV5-4 and TRBJ1-6; TRBD1 is a possible D gene (6 bases). Per germline, CDR1 SGHNT and CDR2 YYREEE (reference sequence). V dropped 10 bases and J dropped 9 bases, with 20 bases sitting between them. The CDR3 covers 14 residues. The CDR3 nucleotides are TGTGCCGGAAGACAGGAGACAGTTGGTTCACCCCTCCACTTT. Encoded protein: CAGRQETVGSPLHF.

V is TRBV11-1 and J is TRBJ2-5; D gene uncertain. Per germline, CDR1 SGHAT and CDR2 FQDESV (reference sequence). V was shortened by 1 base and J by 7 bases, with 10 bases between the two germline ends. The CDR3 length is 13 residues. The CDR3 bases are TGTGCCAGCAGCTTAGTACGTCGCCCGACCCAGTACTTC. Amino acid sequence: CASSLVRRPTQYF. Variable domain in full (rest from reference TRBV11-1 and TRBJ2-5): EAEVAQSPRYKITEKSQAVAFWCDPISGHATLYWYRQILGQGPELLVQFQDESVVDDSQLPKDRFSAERLKGVDSTLKIQPAELGDSAMYLCASSLVRRPTQYFGPGTRLLVL.

The gene calls are TRBV11-3 and TRBJ2-1, with D perhaps being TRBD1 or TRBD2 (5 bases each). This CDR3 comprises 17 residues. Per germline, CDR1 SGHNT and CDR2 YENEEA. V was pared by 1 base and J by 3 bases, with 16 bases between. The CDR3 here is CASSLVIGTGFYNEQFF. DNA of the CDR3: TGTGCCAGCAGCTTAGTGATCGGGACGGGTTTCTACAATGAGCAGTTCTTC. The whole variable domain, filled in from reference TRBV11-3 and TRBJ2-1, reads EAGVVQSPRYKIIEKKQPVAFWCNPISGHNTLYWYLQNLGQGPELLIRYENEEAVDDSQLPKDRFSAERLKGVDSTLKIQPAELGDSAVYLCASSLVIGTGFYNEQFFGPGTRLTVL.

The V call is TRBV5-1, the J call TRBJ2-7; 8 bases fit TRBD2. The length of the CDR3 is 14 residues. CDR1 is SGHRS and CDR2 is YFSETQ in the germline V gene. The junction had 6 bases not matched to a gene; V was cut back by 5 bases and J by 2 bases. The DNA of the CDR3 is TGCGCCAGCAGGCCCCTAGCGGGTCCCTACGAGCAGTACTTC. It specifies CASRPLAGPYEQYF.